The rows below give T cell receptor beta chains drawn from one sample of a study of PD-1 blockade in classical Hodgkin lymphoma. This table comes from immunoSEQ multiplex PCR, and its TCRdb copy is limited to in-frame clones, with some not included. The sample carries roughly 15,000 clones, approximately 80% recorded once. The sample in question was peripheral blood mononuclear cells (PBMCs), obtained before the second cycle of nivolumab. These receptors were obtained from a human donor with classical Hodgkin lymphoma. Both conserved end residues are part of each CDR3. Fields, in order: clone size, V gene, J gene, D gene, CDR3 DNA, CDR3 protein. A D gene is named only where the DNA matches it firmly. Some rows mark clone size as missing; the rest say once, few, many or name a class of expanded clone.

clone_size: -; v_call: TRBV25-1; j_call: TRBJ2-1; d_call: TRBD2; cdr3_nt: TGTGCCAGCAGGGGACTAGGTTCCTACAATGAGCAGTTCTTC; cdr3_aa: CASRGLGSYNEQFF
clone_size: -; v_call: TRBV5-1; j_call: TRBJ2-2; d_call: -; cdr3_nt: TGCGCCAGCAGCTTGTTCCGCTCGAACACCGGGGAGCTGTTTTTT; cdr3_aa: CASSLFRSNTGELFF
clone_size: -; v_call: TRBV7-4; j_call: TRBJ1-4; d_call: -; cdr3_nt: TGTGCCAGCAGCCCTTTCGCTCGAAAAAAACTGTTTTTT; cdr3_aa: CASSPFARKKLFF
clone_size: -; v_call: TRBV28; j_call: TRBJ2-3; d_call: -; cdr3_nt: TGTGCCAGCAGTAGAAACTCCCGGTACGATACGCAGTATTTT; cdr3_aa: CASSRNSRYDTQYF
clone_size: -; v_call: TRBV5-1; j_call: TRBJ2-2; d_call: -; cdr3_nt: TGCGCCAGCAGCTCCCTCCCTCCCCCGGCCGGGGAGCTGTTTTTT; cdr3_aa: CASSSLPPPAGELFF
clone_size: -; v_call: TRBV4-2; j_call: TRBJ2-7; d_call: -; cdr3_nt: TGTGCCAGCAGCCAAGCGGCTAGACGCGCTTGGAACGAGCAGTACTTC; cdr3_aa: CASSQAARRAWNEQYF
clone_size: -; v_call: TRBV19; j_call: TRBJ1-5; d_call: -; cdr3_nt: TGTGCCAGTATAGGGAATAGCAATCAGCCCCAGCATTTT; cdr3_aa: CASIGNSNQPQHF
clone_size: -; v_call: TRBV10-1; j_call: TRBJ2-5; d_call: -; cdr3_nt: TGCGCCAGCTCGGGGGATTTGGAGACCCAGTACTTC; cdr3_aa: CASSGDLETQYF
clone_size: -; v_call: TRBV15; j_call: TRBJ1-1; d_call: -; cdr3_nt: TGTGCCACCAGCAGAGATGGGAGGGCCGGAGCTTTCTTT; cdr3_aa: CATSRDGRAGAFF
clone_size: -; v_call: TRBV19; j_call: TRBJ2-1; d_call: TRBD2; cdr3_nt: TGTGCCAGTAGTACTCAGCGGGGAAATGAGCAGTTCTTC; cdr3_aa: CASSTQRGNEQFF
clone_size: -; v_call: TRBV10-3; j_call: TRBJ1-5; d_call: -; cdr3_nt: TGTGCCATCAGTGTCACGGATCAGCCCCAGCATTTT; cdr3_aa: CAISVTDQPQHF
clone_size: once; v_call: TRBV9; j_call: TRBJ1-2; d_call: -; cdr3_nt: TGTGCCAGCAGCCCCTGGGTGGTGGGGAGCAAGTCAACTTATGGCTACACCTTC; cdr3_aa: CASSPWVVGSKSTYGYTF
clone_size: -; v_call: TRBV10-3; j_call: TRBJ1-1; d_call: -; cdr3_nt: TGTGCCATCAGTGCGTGGGGGGACCGAAGCTACGAGGCTTTCTTT; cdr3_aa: CAISAWGDRSYEAFF
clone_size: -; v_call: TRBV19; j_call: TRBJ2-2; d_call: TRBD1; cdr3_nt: TGTGCCAGTAGTATCCGGGGACAGGCCCGAACGAACACCGGGGAGCTGTTTTTT; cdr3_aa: CASSIRGQARTNTGELFF
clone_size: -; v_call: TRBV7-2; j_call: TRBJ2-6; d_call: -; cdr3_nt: TGTGCCACCGGGCCCTTCACCCCTGGGGCCAACGTCCTGACTTTC; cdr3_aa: CATGPFTPGANVLTF
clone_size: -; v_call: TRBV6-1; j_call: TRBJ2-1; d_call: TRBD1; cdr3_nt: TGTGCCAGCAGTGAAATTGGACAGGGCGTCAATGAGCAGTTCTTC; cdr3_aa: CASSEIGQGVNEQFF
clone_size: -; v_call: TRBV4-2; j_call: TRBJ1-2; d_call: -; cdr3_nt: TGTGCCAGCAGCCAAGGCAGACAGGACCATCCGGGCTACACCTTC; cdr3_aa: CASSQGRQDHPGYTF
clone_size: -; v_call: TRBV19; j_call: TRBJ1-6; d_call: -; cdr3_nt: TGTGCCAGTAGTGGGCGTCAGGGACGGATTGGGTCCTATAATTCACCCCTCCACTTT; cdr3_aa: CASSGRQGRIGSYNSPLHF
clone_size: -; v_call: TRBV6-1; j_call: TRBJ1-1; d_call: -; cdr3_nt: TGTGCCAGCAGTGTAGTAACGGGGCGGCAGTTGCCTTTCTTT; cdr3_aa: CASSVVTGRQLPFF
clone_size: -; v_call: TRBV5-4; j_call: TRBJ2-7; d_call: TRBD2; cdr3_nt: TGTGCCAGCAGCCCCGGGACTAGCGGATACGAGCAGTACTTC; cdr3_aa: CASSPGTSGYEQYF
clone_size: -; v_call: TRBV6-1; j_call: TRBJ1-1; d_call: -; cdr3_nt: TGTGCCAGCAGTGTAGGAGAGGGGACTGAAGCTTTCTTT; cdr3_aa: CASSVGEGTEAFF
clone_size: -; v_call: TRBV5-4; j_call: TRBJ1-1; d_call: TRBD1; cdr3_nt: TGTGCCAGCAGACCCGGGACAGGGGGAACTGAAGCTTTCTTT; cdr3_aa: CASRPGTGGTEAFF
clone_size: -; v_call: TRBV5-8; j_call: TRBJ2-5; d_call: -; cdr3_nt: TGTGCCAGCAGCACAAGAACAGGGAACCTCCAAGAGACCCAGTACTTC; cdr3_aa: CASSTRTGNLQETQYF
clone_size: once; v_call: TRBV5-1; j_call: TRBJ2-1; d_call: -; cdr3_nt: TGCGCCAGCAGCTTGGTGGCAGGGGGGGAAAATGAGCAGTTCTTC; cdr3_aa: CASSLVAGGENEQFF
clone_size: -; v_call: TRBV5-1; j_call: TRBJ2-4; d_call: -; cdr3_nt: TGCGCCAGCAGCTCTCGAGGGGGGTCCCCGTACTTC; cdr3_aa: CASSSRGGSPYF
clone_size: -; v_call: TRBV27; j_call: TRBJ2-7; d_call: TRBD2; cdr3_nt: TGTGCCAGCAAGATGCGAGCGGGGGGCGGGTCATCCTACGAGCAGTACTTC; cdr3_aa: CASKMRAGGGSSYEQYF
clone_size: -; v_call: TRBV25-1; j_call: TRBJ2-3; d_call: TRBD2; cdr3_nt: TGTGCCAGCAGGGAACCGGGACTAGCGGGAGCAGGTCCAGATACGCAGTATTTT; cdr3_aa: CASREPGLAGAGPDTQYF
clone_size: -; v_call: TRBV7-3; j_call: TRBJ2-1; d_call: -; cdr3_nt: TGTGCCAGCAGCGGGGGTCGATCAGGCGAGCAGTTCTTC; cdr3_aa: CASSGGRSGEQFF
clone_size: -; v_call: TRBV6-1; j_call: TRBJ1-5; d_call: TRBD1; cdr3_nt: TGTGCCAGCAGTGAAGAGACAGGGCTCTACAATCAGCCCCAGCATTTT; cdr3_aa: CASSEETGLYNQPQHF